This TCR beta chain is from a study of blood T cell repertoires in COVID-19. TCRdb's table, derived via immunoSEQ multiplex PCR, lists solely in-frame clones and lacks some. The data show about 410,000 clones, approximately 91% seen once. Seattle researchers signed up patients amid active infection and tracked them longitudinally. The germline CDR1 and CDR2 sequences are SGHRS and YFSETQ. Trimming stripped 4 bases from V and 0 bases from J, with 4 bases between. The CDR3 runs to 12 residues. The receptor was derived from a woman aged 40-49 years with COVID-19, enrolled during active disease. J is TRBJ2-5 and V is TRBV5-1; D not certain. Material: peripheral blood. Here the CDR3 DNA reads TGCGCCAGCAGCGTCGACCAAGAGACCCAGTACTTC. Its translation: CASSVDQETQYF. Full variable domain (outside the CDR3, taken from reference TRBV5-1 and TRBJ2-5): KAGVTQTPRYLIKTRGQQVTLSCSPISGHRSVSWYQQTPGQGLQFLFEYFSETQRNKGNFPGRFSGRQFSNSRSEMNVSTLELGDSALYLCASSVDQETQYFGPGTRLLVL.